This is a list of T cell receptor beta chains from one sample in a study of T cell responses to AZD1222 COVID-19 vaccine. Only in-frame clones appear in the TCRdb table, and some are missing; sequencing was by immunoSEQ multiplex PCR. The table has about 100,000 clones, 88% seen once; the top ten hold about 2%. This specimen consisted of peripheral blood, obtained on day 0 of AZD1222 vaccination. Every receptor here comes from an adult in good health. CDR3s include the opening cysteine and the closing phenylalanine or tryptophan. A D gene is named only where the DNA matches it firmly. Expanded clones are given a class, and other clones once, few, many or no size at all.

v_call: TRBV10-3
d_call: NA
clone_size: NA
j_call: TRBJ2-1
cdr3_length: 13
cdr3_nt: TGTGCCATCAGTGATGCAGAATACAATGAGCAGTTCTTC
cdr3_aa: CAISDAEYNEQFF

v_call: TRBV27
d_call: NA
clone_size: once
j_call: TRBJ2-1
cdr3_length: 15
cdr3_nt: TGTGCCAGCAGTTTAGCTAGCGTACCTTACAATGAGCAGTTCTTC
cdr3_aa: CASSLASVPYNEQFF

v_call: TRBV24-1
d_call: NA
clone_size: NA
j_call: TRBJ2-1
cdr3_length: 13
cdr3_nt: TGTGCCACCAGTGATTTACGAGGAAATGAGCAGTTCTTC
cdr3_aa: CATSDLRGNEQFF

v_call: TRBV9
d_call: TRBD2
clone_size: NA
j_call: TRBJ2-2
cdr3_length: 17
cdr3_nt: TGTGCCAGCAGCGCTCCCGGGACTAGCTATAGCACCGGGGAGCTGTTTTTT
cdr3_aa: CASSAPGTSYSTGELFF

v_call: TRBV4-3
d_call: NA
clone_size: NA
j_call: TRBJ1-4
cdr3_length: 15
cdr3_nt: TGCGCCAGCTCCCGCGGGCGGGGTCCTAATGAAAAACTGTTTTTT
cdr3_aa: CASSRGRGPNEKLFF

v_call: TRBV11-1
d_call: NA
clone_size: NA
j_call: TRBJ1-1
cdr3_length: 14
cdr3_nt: TGTGCCAGCAGCCGACTGCCGATGAACACTGAAGCTTTCTTT
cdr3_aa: CASSRLPMNTEAFF

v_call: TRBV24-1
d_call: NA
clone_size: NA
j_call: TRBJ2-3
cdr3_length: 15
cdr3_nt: TGTGCCACCAGTGATTTCCAGGGATCCACAGATACGCAGTATTTT
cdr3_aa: CATSDFQGSTDTQYF

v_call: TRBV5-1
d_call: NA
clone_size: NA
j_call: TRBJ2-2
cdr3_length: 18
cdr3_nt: TGCGCCAGCAGCTCGGGGTTACTAGCCTTGGCGAACACCGGGGAGCTGTTTTTT
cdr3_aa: CASSSGLLALANTGELFF

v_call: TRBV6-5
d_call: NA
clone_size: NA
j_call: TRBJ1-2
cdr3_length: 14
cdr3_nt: TGTGCCAGCTCAACCTTGGACACTGGCTATGGCTACACCTTC
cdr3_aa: CASSTLDTGYGYTF

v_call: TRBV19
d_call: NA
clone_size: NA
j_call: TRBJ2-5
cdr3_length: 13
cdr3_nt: TGTGCCAGTAGGACCGGCCAGCAAGAGACCCAGTACTTC
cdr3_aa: CASRTGQQETQYF

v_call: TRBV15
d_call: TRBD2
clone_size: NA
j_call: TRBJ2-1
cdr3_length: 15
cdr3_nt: TGTGCCACCAGTCGAGGGCCAGTAGCGGGGAATGAGCAGTTCTTC
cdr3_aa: CATSRGPVAGNEQFF

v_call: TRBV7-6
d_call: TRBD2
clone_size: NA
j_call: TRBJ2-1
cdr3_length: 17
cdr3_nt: TGTGCCAGCAGCTTAGATTACAGCAGCGGGGCTTCGAATGAGCAGTTCTTC
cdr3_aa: CASSLDYSSGASNEQFF

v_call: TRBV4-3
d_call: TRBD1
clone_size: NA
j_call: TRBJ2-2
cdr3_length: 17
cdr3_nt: TGCGCCAGCAGTTCTCGAAACAGGGGGCAGGACACCGGGGAGCTGTTTTTT
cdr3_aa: CASSSRNRGQDTGELFF

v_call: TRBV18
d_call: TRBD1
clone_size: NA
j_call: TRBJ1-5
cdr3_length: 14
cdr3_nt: TGTGCCAGCTCACGGGCAGGGGGTGATCAGCCCCAGCATTTT
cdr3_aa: CASSRAGGDQPQHF

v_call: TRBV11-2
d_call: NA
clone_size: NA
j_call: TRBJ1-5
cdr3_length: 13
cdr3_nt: TGTGCCAGCAGCTTAGGTACGAATCAGCCCCAGCATTTT
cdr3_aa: CASSLGTNQPQHF

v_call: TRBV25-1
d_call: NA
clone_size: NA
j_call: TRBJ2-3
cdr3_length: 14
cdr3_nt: TGTGCCAGCAGTGAATTTAGCCTTACAGATACGCAGTATTTT
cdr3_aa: CASSEFSLTDTQYF

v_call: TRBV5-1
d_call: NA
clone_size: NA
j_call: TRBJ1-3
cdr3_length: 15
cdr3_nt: TGCGCCATCCCACAAAAGCCACCCTCTGGAAACACCATATATTTT
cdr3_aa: CAIPQKPPSGNTIYF

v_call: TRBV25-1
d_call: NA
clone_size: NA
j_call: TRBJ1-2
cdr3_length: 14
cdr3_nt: TGTGCCAGCAGTGAAGAGAGCCTCAGCTATGGCTACACCTTC
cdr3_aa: CASSEESLSYGYTF